The clone carrying this T cell receptor beta chain has more than one count but fewer than ten. Time point given: patch test 3, about 24 weeks after DPC sensitization. The treatment denotes: therapeutic diphenylcyclopropenone sensitization with weekly scalp DPC. Donors, patients with alopecia ranging from 18 to 70 years old and judged suitable for DPC, provided samples. These data belong to a study of human T cells and chemical hapten exposure. Across the study: In the approximately 26-week study, patients were dosed weekly with diphenylcyclopropenone on the scalp throughout.

CDR1 is SGHRS and CDR2 is YFSETQ in the germline V gene. Between the trimmed V and J ends, which lost 0 bases and 3 bases, there was a span of 10 bases. CDR3 size: 15 residues. TCRdb recomputed calls from the RACE reads with MiXCR, one row per CDR3 protein. The repertoire includes tens of thousands of distinct CDR3 sequences, around 10% of them detected once, and roughly 1.5% sits in the top ten. This chain connects TRBV5-1 to TRBJ1-5; no reliable D call. This TCR derives from a woman in her fifties or sixties with alopecia areata. Some clones in this sample may be carry-over from other donors' samples. This material consisted of whole blood, taken in connection with sensitization to the hapten diphenylcyclopropenone (DPC). The CDR3 sequence is CASSLGEANNQPQHF. CDR3 bases: TGCGCCAGCAGCTTGGGAGAAGCAAACAATCAGCCCCAGCATTTT.